One sample yielded the 17 T cell receptor beta chains listed below, sequenced in a study of graft-versus-host responses after intestinal transplantation. Here immunoSEQ multiplex PCR was the method, and the copy in TCRdb shows in-frame clones only, minus some. The data show around 25,000 clones, roughly 85% seen once. This sample comprised PBMCs, obtained nearly 470 days after intestinal transplant. All receptors come from a human patient who received an intestinal transplant, so some T cells may come from the graft donor.

The rearrangement links TRBV6-1 to TRBJ1-4, with D tentatively TRBD1 (6 bases). Germline CDR1 reads MNHNS; CDR2 reads SASEGT. V lost 1 base and J 0 bases, leaving 6 bases between the germline ends. This CDR3 is 15 amino acids long. The chain's CDR3 is CASSEGTATNEKLFF. CDR3 nucleotide sequence: TGTGCCAGCAGTGAAGGGACAGCAACTAATGAAAAACTGTTTTTT.

The CDR3: CSVLEGETQYF. CDR3 DNA sequence: TGCAGCGTTCTAGAGGGGGAGACCCAGTACTTC. The chain employs TRBV29-1 and TRBJ2-5; TRBD1 or TRBD2 may be the D gene (5 bases each). The CDR3 totals 11 residues. Germline lookup yields CDR1 SQVTM and CDR2 ANQGSEA. V lost 5 bases and J lost 5, with 9 bases in between.

This clone was seen just once. This sample also contains other DNA sequences that code for the same CDR3. CDR3 DNA: TGTGCTAGTGGTTCTGGGGCCAGCGGGAGGGTCCCAGATACGCAGTATTTT. Protein: CASGSGASGRVPDTQYF. The J gene is TRBJ2-3, the V gene TRBV12-5; TRBD2 aligns across 10 bases. In germline, CDR1 is LGHNT, CDR2 FRNRAP. CDR3 length: 17 residues. J was trimmed by 4 bases and V by 4 bases; bases with no gene match: 11. Full variable domain (rest looked up from reference TRBV12-5 and TRBJ2-3): DARVTQTPRHKVTEMGQEVTMRCQPILGHNTVFWYRQTMMQGLELLAYFRNRAPLDDSGMPKDRFSAEMPDATLATLKIQPSEPRDSAVYFCASGSGASGRVPDTQYFGPGTRLTVL.

The DNA of the CDR3 is TGTGCCAGCTCGGGACTAGCGGGAGGAGGCACCGGGGAGCTGTTTTTT. Its protein is CASSGLAGGGTGELFF. This chain links TRBV18 with TRBJ2-2, with 15 bases fitting TRBD2. Germline V gives CDR1 KGHSH, CDR2 LQKENI. The CDR3 length is 16 residues. The V gene end was trimmed by 6 bases and the J gene end by 4 bases; junction bases not matched to a gene: 3.

The chain uses TRBV2 and TRBJ2-7; D not resolved. V was shortened by 7 bases and J by 0 bases, with 4 bases between the two germline ends. The germline V gene has CDR1 SNHLY and CDR2 FYNNEI. This CDR3 is 11 amino acids long. CDR3: CASTHSYEQYF. CDR3 nucleotides: TGTGCCAGCACCCACTCCTACGAGCAGTACTTC.

The chain has TRBV6-5 and TRBJ2-2; D remains unclear. The germline V gene has CDR1 MNHEY and CDR2 SVGAGI. The CDR3 totals 12 residues. Deletions cut 5 bases from V and 5 bases from J, with 6 bases between. CDR3 residues: CASSLKTGELFF. CDR3 DNA: TGTGCCAGCAGTCTTAAGACCGGGGAGCTGTTTTTT.

The CDR3 DNA follows: TGTGCCAGCAGCAAAAACAGGGACTCGGGGTACGAGCAGTACTTC. Its protein is CASSKNRDSGYEQYF. The chain combines TRBV6-5 with TRBJ2-7; TRBD1 or TRBD2 may be the D gene (6 bases each). The germline CDR1 and CDR2 sequences are MNHEY and SVGAGI. The CDR3 spans 15 residues. V was trimmed by 6 bases and J by 4 bases, leaving 19 bases between them.

J is TRBJ1-2 and V is TRBV6-5; no firm D call. CDR3 length: 13 amino acids. V lost 8 bases and J 7 bases, leaving 17 bases between the germline ends. CDR1 is MNHEY and CDR2 is SVGAGI in the germline V gene. The DNA of the CDR3 is TGTGCCAGCCACCTTTATAAGGGTTCTGGCTACACCTTC. Translated, it gives CASHLYKGSGYTF.

The chain links TRBV6-5 to TRBJ2-7, with D possibly TRBD1 on 6 matching bases. This CDR3 region has 13 residues. The germline V gene encodes CDR1 MNHEY and CDR2 SVGAGI. V was shortened by 5 bases and J by 3 bases, with 11 bases between the two germline ends. CDR3 sequence reads: CASSGTLHYEQYF. DNA for the CDR3: TGTGCCAGCAGTGGGACATTGCACTACGAGCAGTACTTC.

The gene calls are TRBV6-1 and TRBJ2-7; TRBD1 is a possible D gene (6 bases). Germline V gene sequence: CDR1 MNHNS, CDR2 SASEGT. V shed 4 bases and J shed 2 bases, with 15 bases lying between them. There are 15 residues in the CDR3. CDR3 nucleotides: TGTGCCAGCAGTGGGGGCTGGGGGCCAGCCTACGAGCAGTACTTC. Its protein is CASSGGWGPAYEQYF.

The chain carries TRBV7-9 and TRBJ1-1; 8 nucleotides agree with TRBD1. Germline trimming cut 3 bases from V and 0 bases from J; bases unmatched to any gene: 3. CDR1 is SEHNR and CDR2 is FQNEAQ in the germline V gene (reference sequence). This CDR3 is built from 15 residues. The CDR3 is CASSLGDRLNTEAFF. The CDR3 DNA follows: TGTGCCAGCAGCTTGGGGGACAGGCTGAACACTGAAGCTTTCTTT.

The V gene is TRBV28, the J gene TRBJ2-2; 11 bases agree with TRBD1. This CDR3 is built from 14 residues. Germline-derived CDR1 and CDR2 are MDHEN and SYDVKM. V shed 7 bases and J 5 bases; nucleotides not matched to a gene: 3. Here the CDR3 DNA reads TGTGCCAGCACGGGGACAGGGGGGACCGGGGAGCTGTTTTTT. Translation gives CASTGTGGTGELFF.

The chain joins TRBV28 to TRBJ2-1, with a tentative D call TRBD2 (5 bases). The V end was cut by 2 bases, the J end by 7 bases, with 12 bases between. The CDR3 length is 14 residues. The germline V gene encodes CDR1 MDHEN and CDR2 SYDVKM. In DNA form, the CDR3 reads TGTGCCAGCAGTTTAGGAAACACTAGAAATGAGCAGTTCTTC. Amino acids: CASSLGNTRNEQFF.

The count of this clone is one. This chain's CDR3 is CASSQFRGTGPNQPQHF. The CDR3 nucleotides are TGTGCCAGCAGTCAATTCCGGGGGACAGGGCCCAATCAGCCCCAGCATTTT. The rearrangement links TRBV28 to TRBJ1-5, with 9 positions matching TRBD1. After removal of 5 bases from V and 3 bases from J, the junction contained 11 bases not matched to a gene. CDR1 MDHEN and CDR2 SYDVKM come from the germline V gene. This CDR3 is 17 amino acids long.

In its sample, this clone was seen a few times. This chain links TRBV9 with TRBJ1-1, with a possible D match to TRBD1 (5 bases). Trimming shortened V by 0 bases and J by 5 bases, and 14 bases separated the two germline ends. CDR1 and CDR2 from the germline V gene are SGDLS and YYNGEE. CDR3 length equals 15 residues. CDR3 amino acids: CASSVGPRKGTEAFF. The CDR3, as DNA: TGTGCCAGCAGCGTAGGCCCGCGTAAGGGGACTGAAGCTTTCTTT.

This clone was observed a handful of times. CDR3 bases: TGTGCCAGCAGTTACTCATACAGGATGAACACTGAAGCTTTCTTT. Protein product: CASSYSYRMNTEAFF. The chain is built from TRBV6-5 and TRBJ1-1, with a weak D call TRBD1 (5 bases). CDR1 MNHEY and CDR2 SVGAGI come from the germline V gene. The CDR3 has 15 residues. Between the trimmed V and J ends, which lost 0 bases and 0 bases, there was a span of 8 bases.

The chain carries TRBV18 and TRBJ1-1; D remains ambiguous. V was cut by 2 bases and J by 7 bases, with 17 bases left in between. Germline V gene sequence: CDR1 KGHSH, CDR2 LQKENI. The CDR3 sequence is 15 residues long. CDR3 residues: CASSPRVGQANEAFF. CDR3 DNA sequence: TGTGCCAGCTCACCAAGGGTCGGGCAAGCGAATGAAGCTTTCTTT.